The 7 T cell receptor beta chains below come from one sample, sequenced in a study of shared clonotypes between healthy human individuals. CD8 cells classed as naive were CD45RO-negative and positively selected for CCR7, excluding terminally differentiated effector memory CD45RA+ cells. The data were produced by immunoSEQ multiplex PCR, yet TCRdb's version contains in-frame clones alone and is incomplete. The top ten hold about 1.6% of the sample, which has a few million clones, 80% to 95% seen once. Specimen: naive CD8+ T cells from PBMCs. The origin of the receptors is a young man in good health. Some clones in this sample may be carry-over from other donors' samples.

The chain carries TRBV13 and TRBJ2-4, with TRBD2 matching 7 bases. This CDR3 region has 16 residues. Per the germline V gene, CDR1 is PRHDT and CDR2 is FYEKMQ (reference sequence). The ends lost 5 bases at V and 0 bases at J; junction bases unmatched: 7. CDR3 DNA sequence: TGTGCCAGCAGCCGAAGCCTAGCGGTAGCCAAAAACATTCAGTACTTC. Residues: CASSRSLAVAKNIQYF. The whole variable domain, remainder taken from reference TRBV13 and TRBJ2-4, is AAGVIQSPRHLIKEKRETATLKCYPIPRHDTVYWYQQGPGQDPQFLISFYEKMQSDKGSIPDRFSAQQFSDYHSELNMSSLELGDSALYFCASSRSLAVAKNIQYFGAGTRLSVL.

The chain links TRBV11-2 to TRBJ2-7; D possibly matches TRBD1 or TRBD2 (6 bases each). Trimming shortened V by 4 bases and J by 3 bases, and 19 bases separated the two germline ends. Germline CDR1 SGHAT, CDR2 FQNNGV. CDR3 size: 16 residues. This CDR3 is CASSSRDTAKYYEQYF. The CDR3 coding sequence is TGTGCCAGCAGCTCGCGGGACACAGCAAAATACTACGAGCAGTACTTC.

The rearrangement uses TRBV5-1 and TRBJ2-3; no reliable D call. The germline V and J ends were trimmed by 0 bases and 6 bases, with 11 bases remaining between them. This CDR3 region has 14 residues. Germline CDR1 reads SGHRS; CDR2 reads YFSETQ. CDR3 in amino acids: CASSLGWARDTQYF. The CDR3 DNA sequence: TGCGCCAGCAGCTTGGGTTGGGCGAGGGATACGCAGTATTTT.

This clone showed up just once. The J gene is TRBJ2-5, the V gene TRBV7-9; D might be TRBD1 (5 bases). Per germline, CDR1 SEHNR and CDR2 FQNEAQ (reference sequence). V was cut by 1 base and J by 6 bases, with 15 bases left in between. This CDR3 comprises 15 residues. Here the CDR3 reads CASSLGGISTQTQYF. The DNA of the CDR3 is TGTGCCAGCAGCTTAGGGGGCATCAGTACTCAGACCCAGTACTTC.

The gene calls are TRBV25-1 and TRBJ1-4; the match to TRBD1 covers 9 bases. Germline loops: CDR1 MGHDK, CDR2 SYGVNS. The CDR3 extends over 14 amino acids. Trimming took 4 bases from V and 11 from J; bases not matched to a gene: 8. The CDR3 nucleotides read TGTGCCAGCAGTGGGGGGGACAGGGCACACAAACTGTTTTTT. Translation: CASSGGDRAHKLFF.

This rearrangement joins TRBV27 to TRBJ1-1; unclear D gene. Germline lookup yields CDR1 MNHEY and CDR2 SMNVEV (reference sequence). This CDR3 region has 16 residues. V was shortened by 4 bases and J by 4 bases, with 19 bases between the two germline ends. For the CDR3, the DNA is TGTGCCAGCAGTTCCCACCCCCCCGAGCGTCCCACTGAAGCTTTCTTT. Translated, it gives CASSSHPPERPTEAFF.

This chain links TRBV19 with TRBJ2-3, with 12 bases fitting TRBD2. The CDR3 extends over 17 amino acids. Trimming took 3 bases from V and 2 from J; bases not matched to a gene: 6. Looked up from germline, CDR1 is LNHDA and CDR2 is SQIVND (reference sequence). The CDR3 loop is CASSIRGLAGFTDTQYF. DNA for the CDR3: TGTGCCAGTAGTATCCGCGGACTAGCGGGATTCACAGATACGCAGTATTTT.